This T cell receptor beta chain was sequenced for a study of blood T cells in healthy people across ages. A second roughly 6 to 11 cycle PCR used barcoded and J-beta primers. TCRdb redid the calling of the 5' RACE reads with MiXCR, one entry per CDR3 protein. The table shows some 1,500,000 distinct CDR3 sequences, with 40% to 45% occurring only once. In its sample, this clonotype was seen a few times. The authors isolated at least 7 million PBMCs per sample. The CDR3 has 20 amino acids. The germline V gene has CDR1 SGHAT and CDR2 FQNNGV. The J segment lost 4 bases and the V segment lost 2 bases, leaving 22 bases of the junction unmatched.

The sequenced sample consisted of blood. The rearrangement uses TRBV11-2 and TRBJ2-5, with 7 bases fitting TRBD1. This clonotype was sampled from a woman aged 18-30 years in good health. The CDR3 coding sequence is TGTGCCAGCAGCTTACCCGCGAGAGCGACAGGGAGTGGAAACTTAGAGACCCAGTACTTC. Translating gives CASSLPARATGSGNLETQYF.